This TCR beta chain appears in the sequencing data of a study of tumor-infiltrating lymphocytes in primary liver carcinoma. Across the whole study: Both sexes were represented among patients, who were 30 to 69 years old.

Study-wide points: Compared with blood, tumor repertoires held significantly more in their top 250 clones.

Starting material for RNA and DNA co-extraction consisted of roughly 19-30 mg of unsorted bulk tissue. Patients underwent surgical resection for primary liver carcinoma. Reverse transcription of around 0.45 ug total RNA with a constant-region primer produced TCR beta cDNA. Investigators got TCR beta libraries out of three nested multiplex PCR rounds, done with slightly modified ARM-PCR. The opening two PCR rounds, around 9 cycles each, paired TRBV1-TRBV30 forward primers with a C-beta reverse primer. Via MiXCR, TCRdb re-called the multiplex PCR reads, giving one row per CDR3 protein. Here the sample spans 30,000 to 40,000 distinct CDR3 sequences, roughly 70% being singletons. Per germline, CDR1 SGHRS and CDR2 YFSETQ. The CDR3 is made up of 13 amino acids. Only one count was recorded for this clonotype. Its antigen is unknown.

The sequenced material came from liver tumor tissue from sampling region 4. Described subset: tumor region T4, right-lateral pole. This clonotype was obtained from a man aged 35-49 years with primary liver carcinoma and hepatitis B virus infection. V and J are TRBV5-1 and TRBJ2-1; D call uncertain. The CDR3 DNA is TGCGCTGGCAGCTCAGTCCAGCACAATGAGCAGTTCTTC. Its protein is CAGSSVQHNEQFF.